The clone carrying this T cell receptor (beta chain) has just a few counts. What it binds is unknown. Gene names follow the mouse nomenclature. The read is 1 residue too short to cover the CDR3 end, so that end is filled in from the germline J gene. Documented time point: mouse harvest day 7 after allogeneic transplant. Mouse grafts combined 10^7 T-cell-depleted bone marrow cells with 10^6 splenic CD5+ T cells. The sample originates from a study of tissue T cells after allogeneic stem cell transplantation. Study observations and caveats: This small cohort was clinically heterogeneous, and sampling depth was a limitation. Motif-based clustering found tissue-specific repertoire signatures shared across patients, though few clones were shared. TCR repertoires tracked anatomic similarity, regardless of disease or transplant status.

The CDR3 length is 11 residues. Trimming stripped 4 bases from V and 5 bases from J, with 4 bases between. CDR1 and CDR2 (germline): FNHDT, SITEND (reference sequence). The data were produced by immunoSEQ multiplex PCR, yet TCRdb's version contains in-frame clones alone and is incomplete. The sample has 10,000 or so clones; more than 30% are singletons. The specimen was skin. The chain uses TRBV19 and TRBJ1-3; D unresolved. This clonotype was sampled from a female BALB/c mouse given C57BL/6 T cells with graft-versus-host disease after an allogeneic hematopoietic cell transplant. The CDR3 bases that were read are TGTGCCAGCAGTCCTAGAAATACGCTCTAT. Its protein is CASSPRNTLY. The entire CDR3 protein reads CASSPRNTLYF.